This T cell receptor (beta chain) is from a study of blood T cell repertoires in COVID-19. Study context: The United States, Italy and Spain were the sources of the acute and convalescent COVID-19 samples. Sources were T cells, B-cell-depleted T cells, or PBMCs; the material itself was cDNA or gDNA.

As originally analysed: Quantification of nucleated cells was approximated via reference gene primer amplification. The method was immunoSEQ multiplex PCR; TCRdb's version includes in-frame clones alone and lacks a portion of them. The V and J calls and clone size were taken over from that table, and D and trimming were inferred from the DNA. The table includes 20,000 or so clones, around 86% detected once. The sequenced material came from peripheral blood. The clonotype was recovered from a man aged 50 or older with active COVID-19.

In DNA, the CDR3 is TGTGCCAGCATTTGGGGACAGGGGGCCTACGAGCAGTACTTC. It specifies CASIWGQGAYEQYF. This chain uses TRBV6-5 with TRBJ2-7, with TRBD1 matching 11 bases. J was trimmed by 2 bases and V by 7 bases; bases with no gene match: 4. This CDR3 contains 14 residues. The germline V gene encodes CDR1 MNHEY and CDR2 SVGAGI.